The rows below give T cell receptor beta chains drawn from one sample of a study of T-cell reconstitution after alpha-beta-depleted transplantation in children. TCRdb processed the PCR reads anew with MiXCR; each CDR3 protein has one entry. The table has approximately 980,000 distinct CDR3 sequences, around 30% seen once. The specimen comprised PBMCs, mostly from graft donor cells, sampled 360 days after TCRalphabeta/CD19-depleted stem cell transplant. The receptor source for this set is a boy under three years old who had a stem cell transplant for SCID, so the T cells may come from the graft donor. CDR3s include the opening cysteine and the closing phenylalanine or tryptophan. The D gene is left open where the match is weak. Clone size is shown for a subset of rows, as once, few, many or a class of expanded clone.

d_call	v_call	clone_size	j_call	cdr3_nt	cdr3_aa
NA	TRBV28	few	TRBJ1-1	TGTGCCAGCAGTTTTGGTGGGCGGGGTGGCACTGAAGCTTTCTTT	CASSFGGRGGTEAFF
TRBD2	TRBV29-1	NA	TRBJ2-3	TGCAGCGTTGAAGACCTGGTGGGGACTAGCGCAGATACGCAGTATTTT	CSVEDLVGTSADTQYF
NA	TRBV5-6	NA	TRBJ2-1	TGTGCCAGCAGCTTGGGACTAGTGAGCAATGAGCAGTTCTTC	CASSLGLVSNEQFF
TRBD1	TRBV7-2	few	TRBJ2-7	TGTGCCAGCAGCTCACACATCCTCGACAGGGTTGAAGACTTC	CASSSHILDRVEDF
NA	TRBV29-1	NA	TRBJ2-1	TGCAGCGTTGAAGGGCAGGGTTTCCACAATGAGCAGTTCTTC	CSVEGQGFHNEQFF
NA	TRBV6-5	NA	TRBJ2-3	TGTGCCAGCAGTTACTCGAATTGGGGGGGGGCAGGAGATACGCAGTATTTT	CASSYSNWGGAGDTQYF
NA	TRBV29-1	NA	TRBJ2-3	TGCAGCGTGCCTAGGGGAGGAGATACGCAGTATTTT	CSVPRGGDTQYF
TRBD1	TRBV25-1	NA	TRBJ1-1	TGTGCCAGCAGTCTCGGGACAGGGCCTGAAGCTTTCTTT	CASSLGTGPEAFF
NA	TRBV9	few	TRBJ1-1	TGTGCCAGCAGCAAGACAACAGTGAACACTGAAGCTTTCTTT	CASSKTTVNTEAFF
TRBD2	TRBV27	many	TRBJ2-7	TGTGCCAGCAGTCCGCTTTTAGCGGGGGGGCCGGGGGAGCAGTACTTC	CASSPLLAGGPGEQYF
TRBD1	TRBV29-1	NA	TRBJ2-2	TGCAGCGTGGTTAGGACAGGGGCGAACACCGGGGAGCTGTTTTTT	CSVVRTGANTGELFF
NA	TRBV4-2	NA	TRBJ2-3	TGTGCCAGCAGCCATGTCGGGGAAAGTCGGACAGATACGCAGTATTTT	CASSHVGESRTDTQYF
TRBD2	TRBV5-1	NA	TRBJ2-1	TGCGCCAGCACCCTCCCGGGACTAGCGGGGGCGGGGTACAATGAGCAGTTCTTC	CASTLPGLAGAGYNEQFF
NA	TRBV27	few	TRBJ2-7	TGTGCCAGCAGTTTAAAGGGTCTCGACGCGCGGGAGCAGTACTTC	CASSLKGLDAREQYF
NA	TRBV20-1	NA	TRBJ2-2	TGCAGTGCTACCCGGACAGTACTCACCGGGGAGCTGTTTTTT	CSATRTVLTGELFF
NA	TRBV12-3/TRBV12-4	NA	TRBJ2-6	TGTGCCAGCAGTTTCCGCAGGGCAGGTGCTGGGGCCAACGTCCTGACTTTC	CASSFRRAGAGANVLTF
NA	TRBV18	few	TRBJ2-5	TGTGCCAGCTCACCATTCGTAACGGCGGGTGAGACCCAGTACTTC	CASSPFVTAGETQYF
NA	TRBV12-3/TRBV12-4	few	TRBJ1-1	TGTGCCAGCTACAGGGACATGGGCACTGAAGCTTTCTTT	CASYRDMGTEAFF
TRBD1	TRBV6-1	few	TRBJ2-3	TGTGCCAGCACCTCGACAGGGACCACAGATACGCAGTATTTT	CASTSTGTTDTQYF
NA	TRBV3-1	once	TRBJ2-1	TGTGCCAGCAGCCAAGATCGTCGCAGCCTAAGCTCCTACAATGAGCAGTTCTTC	CASSQDRRSLSSYNEQFF
NA	TRBV20-1	NA	TRBJ2-1	TGCAGTGCTAGAGCCACCTGGGGTGAGCAGTTCTTC	CSARATWGEQFF
TRBD2	TRBV29-1	many	TRBJ2-5	TGCAGCGTTCCCCCTAGCGGGGGGGCGTACCAAGAGACCCAGTACTTC	CSVPPSGGAYQETQYF
NA	TRBV5-1	NA	TRBJ2-7	TGCGCCAGCAGCCCTGACACCCCTGGGATCTCCGAGCAGTACTTC	CASSPDTPGISEQYF
TRBD2	TRBV6-5	NA	TRBJ2-1	TGTGCCAGCAGTTACTCTGGCGGGGGGCCGATCAATGAGCAGTTCTTC	CASSYSGGGPINEQFF
NA	TRBV20-1	NA	TRBJ2-1	TGCAGTGCTTCTTCGCATGAGCAGTTCTTC	CSASSHEQFF
TRBD2	TRBV28	once	TRBJ2-3	TGTGCCAGCAGTTTTTCGGCGGGGGGAAGCACAGATACGCAGTATTTT	CASSFSAGGSTDTQYF
TRBD1	TRBV5-4	few	TRBJ2-1	TGTGCCAGCAGCCAAACAGGGGACGGTGTACAGTTCTTC	CASSQTGDGVQFF
TRBD2	TRBV7-3	few	TRBJ2-3	TGTGCCAGCAGCTTAAGGAGCGGGGAACATACGCAGTATTTT	CASSLRSGEHTQYF
NA	TRBV7-9	NA	TRBJ2-3	TGTGCCAGCAGCCATAGACAGGCCAGAGATACGCAGTATTTT	CASSHRQARDTQYF
NA	TRBV2	NA	TRBJ2-1	TGTGCCAGCATAGGGCAGAATAACAATGAGCAGTTCTTC	CASIGQNNNEQFF
TRBD1	TRBV4-3	NA	TRBJ2-1	TGCGCTAGCAGCCAAGAACCGGGACAGGGAACCTTGAGCTCCTACAATGAGCAGTTCTTC	CASSQEPGQGTLSSYNEQFF